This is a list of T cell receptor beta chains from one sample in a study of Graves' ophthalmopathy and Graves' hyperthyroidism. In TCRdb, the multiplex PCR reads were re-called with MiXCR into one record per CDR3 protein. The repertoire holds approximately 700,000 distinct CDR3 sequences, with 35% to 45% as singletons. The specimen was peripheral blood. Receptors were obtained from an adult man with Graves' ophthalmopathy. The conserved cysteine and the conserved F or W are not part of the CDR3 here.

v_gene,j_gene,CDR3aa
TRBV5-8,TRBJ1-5,ASSLDGRPNQPQH
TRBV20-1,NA,SASAENVVYEQF
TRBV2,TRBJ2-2,ASSQGVGQPQQELF
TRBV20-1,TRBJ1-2,SARDPGTPNYGYT
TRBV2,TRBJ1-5,ASVDGAGGSNQPQH
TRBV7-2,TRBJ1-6,ASSSVGWHSPLH
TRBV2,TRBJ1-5,ASIGEKQTQH
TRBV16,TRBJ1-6,ASSPMGQGSSPLH
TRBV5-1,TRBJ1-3,ASSSVLGGDSGNTIY
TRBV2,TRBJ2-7,ASSEPGDYEQY
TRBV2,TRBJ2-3,ASSRDGGTTDTQY
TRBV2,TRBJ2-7,ASIVGSYEQY
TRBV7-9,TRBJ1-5,ASSFRTRAYEH
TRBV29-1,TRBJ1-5,SVTTESYNQPQH
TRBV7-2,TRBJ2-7,ASSSSRPAELSYEQY
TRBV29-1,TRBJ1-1,SASTPGAANTEAF
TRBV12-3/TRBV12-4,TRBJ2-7,ASSASTIWGGSSYEQY
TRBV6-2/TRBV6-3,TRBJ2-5,ASNPGLRETQY
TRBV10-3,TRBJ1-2,AISDLRLYGYT
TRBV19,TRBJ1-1,ASSTLLMGGMNTEAF
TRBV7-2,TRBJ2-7,ASSQPRGRPYEQY
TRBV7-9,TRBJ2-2,ASSSELPGTGYTGELF
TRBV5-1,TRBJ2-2,ASSLAYGLTWELF
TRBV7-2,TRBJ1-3,ASSLGGTASAGGNTIY
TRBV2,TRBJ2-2,ASSSNGTSTGELF
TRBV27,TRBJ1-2,ASGPTVNYGYT
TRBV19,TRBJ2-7,ASSMRVSSYEQY
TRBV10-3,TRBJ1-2,VISEAGTNYGYT
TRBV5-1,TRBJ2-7,ASSSGLNLEQY
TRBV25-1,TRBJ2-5,ASTSGGRGQETQY
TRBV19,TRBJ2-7,ASSPTRSSYEQY
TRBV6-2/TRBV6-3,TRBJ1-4,ASSYSTEGEKLF
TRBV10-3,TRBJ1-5,ASSYAGVSNQPQH
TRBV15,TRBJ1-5,ATSRDRGFPGDQPQH
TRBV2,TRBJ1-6,ASSEWWGTGFSPLH
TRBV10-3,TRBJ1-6,AIHVELFNSPLH
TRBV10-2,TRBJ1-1,ASRSGRNTEAF
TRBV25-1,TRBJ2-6,ASSAYGTGANVLT
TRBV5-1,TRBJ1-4,ASSLGRGSEKLF
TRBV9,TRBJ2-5,ASSRETSYQETQY